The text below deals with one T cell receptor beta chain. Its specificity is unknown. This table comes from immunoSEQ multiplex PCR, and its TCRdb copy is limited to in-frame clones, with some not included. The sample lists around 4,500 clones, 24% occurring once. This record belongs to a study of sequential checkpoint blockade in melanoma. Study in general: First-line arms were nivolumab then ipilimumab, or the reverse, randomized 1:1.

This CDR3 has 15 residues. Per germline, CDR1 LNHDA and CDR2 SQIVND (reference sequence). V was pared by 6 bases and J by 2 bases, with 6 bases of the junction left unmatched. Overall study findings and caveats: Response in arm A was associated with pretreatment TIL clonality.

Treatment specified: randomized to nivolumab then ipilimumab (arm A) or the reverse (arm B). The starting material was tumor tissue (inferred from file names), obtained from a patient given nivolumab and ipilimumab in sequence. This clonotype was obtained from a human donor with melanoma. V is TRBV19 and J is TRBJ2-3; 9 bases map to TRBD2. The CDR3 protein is CASRNRLADTDTQYF. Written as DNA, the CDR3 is TGTGCCAGTAGGAATAGACTAGCGGACACAGATACGCAGTATTTT.